The next 13 T cell receptor beta chains were all read from a single sample in a study of cytomegalovirus exposure and HLA in healthy donors. Using immunoSEQ multiplex PCR, the repertoire was profiled, and TCRdb retains in-frame clones only, with some absent. This sample has 220,000 or so clones, with over 75% found just once. The specimen sequenced was PBMCs. These TCRs come from a woman between 18 and 29 years old in good health and CMV-seropositive.

The V gene is TRBV27, the J gene TRBJ2-3; perhaps TRBD2 as D (6 bases). Germline CDR1 and CDR2: MNHEY and SMNVEV (reference sequence). The CDR3 is 14 amino acids. Deletions cut 7 bases from V and 0 bases from J, with 11 bases between. Here the CDR3 reads CASNWGGSTDTQYF. In DNA, the CDR3 is TGTGCCAGCAATTGGGGAGGAAGCACAGATACGCAGTATTTT.

J is TRBJ1-3 and V is TRBV2; D is uncertain. In germline, CDR1 is SNHLY, CDR2 FYNNEI. This CDR3 has 14 amino acids. Deletions cut 2 bases from V and 1 base from J, with 6 bases between. CDR3 DNA sequence: TGTGCCAGCAGTGAATCGAGGTCTGGAAACACCATATATTTT. This gives the protein CASSESRSGNTIYF.

V and J are TRBV30 and TRBJ2-5; a weak D match, TRBD2 (6 bases). CDR3 size: 16 residues. Trimming left V 7 bases short and J 1 base short, with 22 bases between. Germline-derived CDR1 and CDR2 are GTSNPN and SVGIG (reference sequence). The CDR3 DNA reads as TGTGCCTCGGAGGGGCGGGACTTCTTACTCCAAGAGACCCAGTACTTC. Amino acid sequence: CASEGRDFLLQETQYF.

The chain links TRBV19 to TRBJ1-1; D may be TRBD1 (6 bases). Germline CDR1 reads LNHDA; CDR2 reads SQIVND (reference sequence). The CDR3 has 15 residues. Trimming shortened V by 1 base and J by 5 bases, and 14 bases separated the two germline ends. The CDR3 bases are TGTGCCAGTAGTATAGTAGGGCAGGGGAGTACTGAAGCTTTCTTT. Its protein product is CASSIVGQGSTEAFF. Variable domain in full (rest from reference TRBV19 and TRBJ1-1): DGGITQSPKYLFRKEGQNVTLSCEQNLNHDAMYWYRQDPGQGLRLIYYSQIVNDFQKGDIAEGYSVSREKKESFPLTVTSAQKNPTAFYLCASSIVGQGSTEAFFGQGTRLTVV.

The table lists this clone with a count of one. V is TRBV5-5 and J is TRBJ1-5; the match to TRBD1 covers 8 bases. CDR1 is SGHKS and CDR2 is YYEKEE in the germline V gene (reference sequence). V lost 2 bases to trimming and J lost 3 bases; unmatched junction nucleotides: 10. This CDR3 has 17 amino acids. The CDR3 here is CASSLIPTGANNQPQHF. The CDR3 region has the DNA TGTGCCAGCAGCTTAATCCCGACAGGGGCGAACAATCAGCCCCAGCATTTT.

The gene calls are TRBV28 and TRBJ1-5; D ambiguous. V was trimmed by 6 bases and J by 0 bases, leaving 18 bases between them. CDR3 length: 17 residues. Germline values: CDR1 MDHEN, CDR2 SYDVKM. The CDR3 DNA is TGTGCCAGCAGAAACTTCGAGGGAGGCTTTAGCAATCAGCCCCAGCATTTT. Amino acid sequence: CASRNFEGGFSNQPQHF.

This clone occurred once. J is TRBJ1-5 and V is TRBV2; 7 bases fit TRBD1. This CDR3 spans 14 amino acids. Per germline, CDR1 SNHLY and CDR2 FYNNEI. Losses at the gene ends were 6 bases for V and 6 bases for J; bases not matched to a gene: 8. CDR3 bases: TGTGCCAGCAGCCCTGACAGGGTTGTTCAGCCCCAGCATTTT. Protein product: CASSPDRVVQPQHF.

The rearrangement joins TRBV4-1 to TRBJ1-2; 7 bases match TRBD1. Germline V lookup: CDR1 MGHRA, CDR2 YSYEKL. J was trimmed by 3 bases and V by 6 bases; bases with no gene match: 4. The CDR3 loop spans 13 amino acids. The CDR3 DNA reads as TGCGCCAGCAGTCGCGGACAGGACTATGGCTACACCTTC. Amino acids: CASSRGQDYGYTF.

This clone was detected once. This chain joins TRBV4-1 and TRBJ2-1, with 13 nucleotides matching TRBD2. V lost 3 bases, J lost 7 bases, and 9 bases stayed unmatched. Looked up from germline, CDR1 is MGHRA and CDR2 is YSYEKL. The CDR3 totals 17 residues. DNA for the CDR3: TGCGCCAGCAGCCAGCCCACTAGCGGGAGGGCCAATAATGAGCAGTTCTTC. Protein: CASSQPTSGRANNEQFF.

The J gene is TRBJ2-1, the V gene TRBV6-5; 13 bases fit TRBD2. V shed 3 bases and J 9 bases; nucleotides not matched to a gene: 8. CDR3 length: 16 residues. CDR1 and CDR2 from the germline V gene are MNHEY and SVGAGI. The CDR3 nucleotides are TGTGCCAGCAGTTATGGACTAGCGGGAGTTTTGAGTGAGCAGTTCTTC. This sequence encodes CASSYGLAGVLSEQFF.

The chain couples TRBV5-4 to TRBJ2-1; TRBD2 matches at 10 bases. V lost 4 bases and J lost 3; bases outside the gene matches: 7. Germline loops: CDR1 SGHNT, CDR2 YYREEE (reference sequence). This CDR3 is 16 amino acids long. CDR3: CASSPRTSGNYNEQFF. For the CDR3, the DNA is TGTGCCAGCAGCCCACGGACTAGCGGAAACTACAATGAGCAGTTCTTC.

The chain combines TRBV9 with TRBJ2-1; a possible D gene is TRBD2 (5 bases). This CDR3 contains 14 residues. CDR1 and CDR2 from the germline V gene are SGDLS and YYNGEE. V lost 0 bases to trimming and J lost 8 bases, with 12 bases between them. The CDR3 protein is CASSVAWESDEQFF. The CDR3 bases are TGTGCCAGCAGCGTAGCCTGGGAGAGTGATGAGCAGTTCTTC. Complete variable domain (other parts from reference TRBV9 and TRBJ2-1): DSGVTQTPKHLITATGQRVTLRCSPRSGDLSVYWYQQSLDQGLQFLIQYYNGEERAKGNILERFSAQQFPDLHSELNLSSLELGDSALYFCASSVAWESDEQFFGPGTRLTVL.

The rearrangement joins TRBV27 to TRBJ2-7, with 7 bases fitting TRBD2. Trimming cost V 6 bases and J 3 bases; bases outside gene matches: 8. CDR1 and CDR2 from the germline V gene are MNHEY and SMNVEV (reference sequence). The CDR3 covers 14 residues. Here the CDR3 reads CASSLGLAVYEQYF. The CDR3 coding sequence is TGTGCCAGCAGCCTTGGGCTAGCGGTCTACGAGCAGTACTTC.